The entry that follows covers one T cell receptor beta chain sequence. These data originate in a study of blood T cell repertoires in COVID-19. Background on the study: Acute and convalescent COVID-19 samples came from the United States, Italy and Spain. PBMCs, B-cell-depleted T cells, or T cells provided the cDNA or gDNA that made up the material.

In the study's own analysis: By means of reference gene primer amplification, nucleated cell counts were estimated. Sequencing used immunoSEQ multiplex PCR; TCRdb keeps in-frame clones, though not all of them. V and J calls and clone size are given by that table; D and trimming were obtained from the DNA. The table shows about 90,000 clones, with around four fifths occurring only once. V was pared by 2 bases and J by 0 bases, with 19 bases between. The CDR3 consists of 18 residues. The germline CDR1 and CDR2 sequences are MDHEN and SYDVKM. The material sequenced was peripheral blood. V is TRBV28 and J is TRBJ1-2; TRBD1 might be the D (6 bases). The sequence came from a woman older than 75 with acute or convalescent COVID-19. CDR3 bases: TGTGCCAGCAGTTTACCCCCCGGGAGGGGGTCTTCTAACTATGGCTACACCTTC. Translated: CASSLPPGRGSSNYGYTF.